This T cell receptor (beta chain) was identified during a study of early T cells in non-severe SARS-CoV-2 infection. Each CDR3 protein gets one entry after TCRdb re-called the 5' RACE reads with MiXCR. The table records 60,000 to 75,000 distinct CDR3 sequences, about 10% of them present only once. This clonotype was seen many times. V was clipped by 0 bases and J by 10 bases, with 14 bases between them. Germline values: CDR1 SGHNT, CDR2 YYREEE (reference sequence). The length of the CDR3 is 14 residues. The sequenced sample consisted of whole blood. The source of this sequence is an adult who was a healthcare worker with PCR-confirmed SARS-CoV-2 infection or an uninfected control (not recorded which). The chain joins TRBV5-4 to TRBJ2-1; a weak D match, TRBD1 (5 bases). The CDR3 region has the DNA TGTGCCAGCAGCTTGGAAGGGCCCCAGGGAGAGCAGTTCTTC. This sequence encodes CASSLEGPQGEQFF.